One sample yielded the 23 T cell receptor beta chains listed below, sequenced in a study of blood T cell repertoires in COVID-19. Only in-frame clones appear in the TCRdb table, and some are missing; sequencing was by immunoSEQ multiplex PCR. The sample records around 370,000 clones, roughly 86% being singletons. Sequencing was performed on peripheral blood. The receptors were gathered from a woman aged 70-85 years with COVID-19, enrolled during active disease.

This sequence joins TRBV29-1 and TRBJ1-2, with unresolved D. Germline assignment: CDR1 SQVTM and CDR2 ANQGSEA. Trimming stripped 3 bases from V and 8 bases from J, with 10 bases between. The CDR3 is 11 amino acids. DNA of the CDR3: TGCAGCGTTGAGATTCCGCGAGGCTACACCTTC. It codes for CSVEIPRGYTF. The full variable domain, rest sourced from reference TRBV29-1 and TRBJ1-2, is SAVISQKPSRDICQRGTSLTIQCQVDSQVTMMFWYRQQPGQSLTLIATANQGSEATYESGFVIDKFPISRPNLTFSTLTVSNMSPEDSSIYLCSVEIPRGYTFGSGTRLTVV.

The chain recombines TRBV7-2 with TRBJ1-2; 7 nucleotides agree with TRBD1. Germline V gives CDR1 SGHTA, CDR2 FQGNSA. The CDR3 has 14 residues. After removal of 3 bases from V and 4 bases from J, the junction contained 5 bases not matched to a gene. The CDR3 sequence is CASSFMTGPYGYTF. In nucleotides, the CDR3 is TGTGCCAGCAGCTTTATGACAGGGCCCTATGGCTACACCTTC.

V gene TRBV9 combines with J gene TRBJ1-4; 7 bases are a match to TRBD1. The length of the CDR3 is 13 residues. V was pared by 4 bases and J by 5 bases, with 2 bases of the junction left unmatched. In germline, CDR1 is SGDLS, CDR2 YYNGEE. CDR3 DNA: TGTGCCAGCAGCAAGGGACAGAATGAAAAACTGTTTTTT. It is translated as CASSKGQNEKLFF.

The chain has TRBV18 and TRBJ1-5; D may be TRBD1 (6 bases). Germline CDR1 KGHSH, CDR2 LQKENI. Deletions cut 2 bases from V and 7 bases from J, with 15 bases between. The CDR3 spans 15 residues. The CDR3 region has the DNA TGTGCCAGCTCACCATCCCAGGGGTTCGGACAGCCCCAGCATTTT. Translated: CASSPSQGFGQPQHF.

The gene calls are TRBV9 and TRBJ1-1; D unclear. Trimming removed 0 bases from V and 1 base from J, with 10 bases in between. In germline, CDR1 is SGDLS, CDR2 YYNGEE. The CDR3 is 15 amino acids. The CDR3: CASSVAHSPNTEAFF. CDR3 bases: TGTGCCAGCAGCGTAGCTCACAGCCCGAACACTGAAGCTTTCTTT.

The rearrangement uses TRBV15 and TRBJ2-7; 7 bases align to TRBD1. The CDR3 loop spans 13 amino acids. The V and J ends lost 5 bases and 5 bases, in that order; junction bases with no gene match: 6. CDR1 and CDR2 (germline): LNHNV, YYDKDF (reference sequence). CDR3 in amino acids: CATSSDRRNEQYF. Written as DNA, the CDR3 is TGTGCCACCAGCTCGGACAGGCGGAACGAGCAGTACTTC.

This clone was counted once. This chain uses TRBV28 with TRBJ1-2, with D perhaps TRBD1 (5 bases). The CDR3 spans 12 residues. The V end was cut by 3 bases, the J end by 6 bases, with 8 bases between. Germline CDR1 reads MDHEN; CDR2 reads SYDVKM. CDR3 DNA sequence: TGTGCCAGCAGTTTCACCAGGGATGGCTACACCTTC. This encodes CASSFTRDGYTF.

This chain joins TRBV7-9 and TRBJ1-3, with a possible D match to TRBD1 (5 bases). Trimming took off 5 bases at V and 1 base at J, with 12 bases between the two ends. Germline CDR1 reads SEHNR; CDR2 reads FQNEAQ (reference sequence). This CDR3 is built from 15 residues. The CDR3 region is CASSQTKGSGNTIYF. The CDR3, as DNA: TGTGCCAGCAGCCAAACGAAGGGGTCTGGAAACACCATATATTTT.

This clone was counted at least ten times. The sample has other DNA sequences that encode this CDR3 too. The genes are TRBV29-1 and TRBJ1-5; tentative D call: TRBD1 (6 bases). This CDR3 has 13 residues. CDR1 and CDR2 from the germline V gene are SQVTM and ANQGSEA. The germline V and J ends were trimmed by 6 bases and 6 bases, with 15 bases remaining between them. CDR3 in DNA: TGCAGCGTATCAGGGGAGGGGGGTCAGCCCCAGCATTTT. It yields the protein CSVSGEGGQPQHF.

The chain links TRBV9 to TRBJ1-2; D is undetermined. V was clipped by 0 bases and J by 1 base, with 13 bases between them. Germline-derived CDR1 and CDR2 are SGDLS and YYNGEE. CDR3 length equals 16 residues. DNA for the CDR3: TGTGCCAGCAGCGTAGCGGGAGGGATGAATAACTATGGCTACACCTTC. Protein sequence: CASSVAGGMNNYGYTF.

The chain is built from TRBV3-1 (or the pseudogene TRBV3-2) and TRBJ2-7; TRBD1 matches at 7 bases. Trimming took 4 bases from V and 0 from J; bases not matched to a gene: 3. The CDR3 length is 14 residues. CDR1 LGHDT and CDR2 YNNKEL come from the germline V gene (reference sequence). CDR3 DNA sequence: TGTGCCAGCAGCCCCAGGGGGACCTCCTACGAGCAGTACTTC. It yields the protein CASSPRGTSYEQYF.

V gene TRBV21-1 combines with J gene TRBJ2-5; no DNA check was done on the table's D call, TRBD2. TRBV21-1 is reported as a pseudogene. The CDR3 covers 17 residues. In nucleotides, the CDR3 is TGTGCCAGCAGCAAAGCGCTTCGGGGGGCTGGCCAAGAGACCCAGTACTTC. This encodes CASSKALRGAGQETQYF.

The chain carries TRBV18 and TRBJ2-3; D might be TRBD2 (6 bases). The CDR3 is 16 residues long. The V gene lost 0 bases and the J gene lost 0 bases, with 10 bases spanning the gap. CDR1 is KGHSH, CDR2 LQKENI, per germline. The CDR3 DNA is TGTGCCAGCTCACCACCCCAGGGACTTAGCACAGATACGCAGTATTTT. Its protein is CASSPPQGLSTDTQYF.

The chain combines TRBV4-3 with TRBJ1-6, with 8 bases that match TRBD1. Germline V lookup: CDR1 LGHNA, CDR2 YSLEER. The junction had 5 bases not matched to a gene; V was cut back by 0 bases and J by 7 bases. This CDR3 spans 16 amino acids. CDR3 protein: CASSQEAGGTNSPLHF. The CDR3 DNA is TGCGCCAGCAGCCAAGAAGCAGGGGGCACGAATTCACCCCTCCACTTT.

This chain links TRBV27 with TRBJ2-7; TRBD2 might be the D (5 bases). CDR1 is MNHEY and CDR2 is SMNVEV in the germline V gene (reference sequence). The CDR3 covers 13 residues. V dropped 3 bases and J dropped 1 base, with 7 bases sitting between them. CDR3 loop: CASSFSGSYEQYF. The CDR3 DNA follows: TGTGCCAGCAGTTTCTCGGGATCCTACGAGCAGTACTTC.

The gene calls are TRBV30 and TRBJ2-5, with TRBD2 matching over 7 bases. CDR1 and CDR2 from the germline V gene are GTSNPN and SVGIG (reference sequence). The CDR3 extends over 15 amino acids. Trimming cost V 4 bases and J 2 bases; bases outside gene matches: 10. The CDR3 sequence is CAWTPGRRGQETQYF. CDR3 nucleotide sequence: TGTGCCTGGACCCCCGGGCGGCGGGGGCAAGAGACCCAGTACTTC.

On this clone itself: The same CDR3 can be traced to other DNA sequences in this sample. This rearrangement joins TRBV9 to TRBJ1-3; D is uncertain. The CDR3 is 15 amino acids. Germline lookup yields CDR1 SGDLS and CDR2 YYNGEE. V lost 0 bases to trimming and J lost 0 bases, with 7 bases between them. The DNA of the CDR3 is TGTGCCAGCAGCGTAGGTGGGAGCTCTGGAAACACCATATATTTT. Its protein is CASSVGGSSGNTIYF.

The chain joins TRBV5-1 to TRBJ2-7; the match to TRBD1 covers 9 bases. The CDR3 has 11 amino acids. Trimming at V came to 4 bases and at J to 12 bases, leaving 5 bases not matched to a gene. Germline lookup yields CDR1 SGHRS and CDR2 YFSETQ. This CDR3 reads CASSPGQGWYF. The CDR3, as DNA: TGCGCCAGCAGCCCCGGACAGGGGTGGTACTTC.

The rearrangement links TRBV24-1 to TRBJ2-7; 9 nucleotides line up with TRBD1. Germline V gene data show CDR1 as KGHDR and CDR2 as SFDVKD. This CDR3 is 15 amino acids long. J gave up 5 bases and V 5 bases, and 9 bases lay outside the gene matches. For the CDR3, the DNA is TGTGCCACCAGTGGACGGGACAGGGATTGGAACGAGCAGTACTTC. Protein product: CATSGRDRDWNEQYF.

The chain links TRBV15 to TRBJ1-5; 7 bases are a match to TRBD1. Looked up from germline, CDR1 is LNHNV and CDR2 is YYDKDF (reference sequence). The CDR3 consists of 15 residues. J was trimmed by 7 bases and V by 0 bases; bases with no gene match: 6. As DNA, the CDR3 is TGTGCCACCAGCAGAGATCAAGGGGGCTTGCAGCCCCAGCATTTT. Translating it yields CATSRDQGGLQPQHF.

This clone was found once. Here the CDR3 DNA reads TGTGCCAGTAGTGTCGGGACTAGCGGGGGGGCTCAGCAGTTCTTC. Residues: CASSVGTSGGAQQFF. V usage is TRBV19 and J usage is TRBJ2-1; 16 bases map to TRBD2. Per germline, CDR1 LNHDA and CDR2 SQIVND (reference sequence). This CDR3 region has 15 residues. Trimming took 5 bases from V and 11 from J; bases not matched to a gene: 6.

The chain uses TRBV9 and TRBJ1-1; D is undetermined. Trimming took 3 bases from V and 5 from J, leaving 11 bases between them. The CDR3 is 13 amino acids. The germline V gene has CDR1 SGDLS and CDR2 YYNGEE. This CDR3 reads CASSGESGTEAFF. As DNA, the CDR3 is TGTGCCAGCAGCGGGGAAAGCGGGACTGAAGCTTTCTTT.

The J gene is TRBJ2-1, the V gene TRBV4-2, with a possible D match to TRBD1 (6 bases). CDR3 length equals 14 residues. Germline V gives CDR1 LGHNA, CDR2 YNFKEQ. Between the trimmed V and J ends, which lost 0 bases and 5 bases, there was a span of 8 bases. The CDR3 nucleotides are TGTGCCAGCAGCCAAGAATGGACAGACAATGAGCAGTTCTTC. It yields the protein CASSQEWTDNEQFF.